These 17 T cell receptor beta chains were all obtained from the same sample, sequenced in a study of identical twins. MiXCR, applied by TCRdb to the 5' RACE reads, yields one record per CDR3 protein. The profile shows 260,000 or so distinct CDR3 sequences, approximately 6.8% of them singletons. This sample also appeared in a second study, on yellow fever vaccine responses in identical twins.

The sequencing input was CD8+ T cells sorted from blood. These receptors came from a woman younger than 30 in good health.

This clonotype has at least ten counts. The J gene is TRBJ2-1, the V gene TRBV20-1; 12 bases map to TRBD2. The CDR3 extends over 13 amino acids. Germline V gives CDR1 DFQATT, CDR2 SNEGSKA (reference sequence). The ends lost 7 bases at V and 7 bases at J; junction bases unmatched: 5. The CDR3 region is CSGTSGDDNEQFF. DNA for the CDR3: TGCAGTGGGACTAGCGGGGACGATAATGAGCAGTTCTTC.

This sequence joins TRBV9 and TRBJ2-3, with 8 bases that match TRBD2. The ends lost 4 bases at V and 1 base at J; junction bases unmatched: 5. This CDR3 contains 15 residues. Germline CDR1 reads SGDLS; CDR2 reads YYNGEE. The CDR3 bases are TGTGCCAGCAGCAAGCGGGGGAGGGGCACAGATACGCAGTATTTT. This translates into CASSKRGRGTDTQYF.

This clonotype was seen many times. The chain couples TRBV3-1 to TRBJ2-3; TRBD2 aligns across 10 bases. V was clipped by 1 base and J by 5 bases; unmatched bases: 12. Per the germline V gene, CDR1 is LGHDT and CDR2 is YNNKEL (reference sequence). The length of the CDR3 is 18 residues. CDR3 nucleotide sequence: TGTGCCAGCAGCCAAGGTAAAGCGGGGGGGCTCATTGGAGATACGCAGTATTTT. This translates into CASSQGKAGGLIGDTQYF.

In regard to this clonotype: Germline and junction disagree at one end, which may indicate a read error. The V call is TRBV20-1, the J call TRBJ2-7; 14 bases map to TRBD2. CDR1 and CDR2 from the germline V gene are DFQATT and SNEGSKA (reference sequence). The CDR3 has 15 amino acids. The CDR3 region is CIAMSGTSGSYEQYF. The CDR3 DNA reads TGCATTGCTATGTCCGGGACTAGCGGGAGCTACGAGCAGTACTTC.

This clonotype showed up many times. This chain links TRBV5-1 with TRBJ2-1, with 16 bases that match TRBD2. V lost 0 bases to trimming and J lost 0 bases; unmatched junction nucleotides: 18. CDR3 length: 24 residues. Germline V lookup: CDR1 SGHRS, CDR2 YFSETQ. This CDR3 is CASSLDGTGTSGRAYVRSYNEQFF. The CDR3 coding sequence is TGCGCCAGCAGCTTGGATGGGACAGGGACTAGCGGGAGGGCCTACGTACGCTCCTACAATGAGCAGTTCTTC.

This clonotype was picked up a small number of times. CDR3 DNA sequence: TGCAGTGCTAGAGATTCCCTCCAAAATGAGCAGTTCTTC. Translation gives CSARDSLQNEQFF. The J gene is TRBJ2-1, the V gene TRBV20-1; D not resolved. Trimming took off 0 bases at V and 7 bases at J, with 10 bases between the two ends. This CDR3 comprises 13 residues. Germline V gene lookup returns CDR1 DFQATT and CDR2 SNEGSKA (reference sequence).

This clonotype was seen repeatedly, ten times or more. The chain joins TRBV12-3 or TRBV12-4 to TRBJ2-1; 11 nucleotides align to TRBD2. V lost 1 base, J lost 2 bases, and 7 bases stayed unmatched. The CDR3 spans 18 residues. CDR3 amino acids: CASSLDRGGLAAYNEQFF. The CDR3 DNA follows: TGTGCCAGCAGTTTAGACAGAGGGGGACTAGCGGCCTACAATGAGCAGTTCTTC.

V is TRBV23-1 and J is TRBJ2-7, with 8 bases matching TRBD1. TRBV23-1 counts as an open reading frame of uncertain function. Germline trimming cut 3 bases from V and 2 bases from J; bases unmatched to any gene: 6. The CDR3 is made up of 15 amino acids. The CDR3 here is CASSHLGTGPYEQYF. DNA of the CDR3: TGCGCCAGCAGTCATCTCGGGACAGGACCCTACGAGCAGTACTTC.

The sample holds a few counts of this clonotype. The chain is built from TRBV27 and TRBJ2-1, with a weak D call TRBD2 (6 bases). The CDR3 length is 13 residues. V was clipped by 2 bases and J by 8 bases, with 10 bases between them. Looked up from germline, CDR1 is MNHEY and CDR2 is SMNVEV (reference sequence). Here the CDR3 DNA reads TGTGCCAGCAGTTTACGGGAGTACTATGAGCAGTTCTTC. Translating gives CASSLREYYEQFF.

Many counts were recorded for this clonotype. This chain links TRBV2 with TRBJ2-2; TRBD2 agrees at 8 bases. With 5 bases clipped from V and 5 bases from J, the junction kept 4 bases outside the gene matches. This CDR3 is built from 14 residues. Germline CDR1 is SNHLY and CDR2 is FYNNEI. The CDR3 bases are TGTGCCAGCAGTACTAGCGGACTGACCGGGGAGCTGTTTTTT. The encoded protein is CASSTSGLTGELFF.

This clonotype showed up just a few times. Here the CDR3 reads CASSAGTESYNEQFF. Here the CDR3 DNA reads TGTGCCAGCAGCGCCGGGACCGAATCCTACAATGAGCAGTTCTTC. This chain links TRBV9 with TRBJ2-1; D may match TRBD1 or TRBD2 (5 bases each). Germline CDR1 SGDLS, CDR2 YYNGEE. Trimming left V 3 bases short and J 1 base short, with 11 bases between. This CDR3 spans 15 amino acids.

This chain joins TRBV3-1 and TRBJ2-5; 10 bases agree with TRBD2. Germline V gene sequence: CDR1 LGHDT, CDR2 YNNKEL (reference sequence). The CDR3 consists of 14 residues. Trimming cost V 3 bases and J 3 bases; bases outside gene matches: 1. The CDR3 sequence is CASSQLAGEETQYF. CDR3 coding DNA: TGTGCCAGCAGCCAGCTAGCGGGGGAAGAGACCCAGTACTTC.

In its sample, this clonotype was seen a few times. The chain has TRBV27 and TRBJ2-3; 7 bases map to TRBD1. This CDR3 comprises 17 residues. Germline trimming cut 5 bases from V and 0 bases from J; bases unmatched to any gene: 11. Germline V gene sequence: CDR1 MNHEY, CDR2 SMNVEV (reference sequence). The CDR3 sequence: CASSPSLGQASTDTQYF. CDR3 coding DNA: TGTGCCAGCAGTCCATCCCTCGGACAGGCTAGCACAGATACGCAGTATTTT.

In regard to this clonotype: A read error may be the cause here, since a much bigger clone is one base away. The genes are TRBV3-1 and TRBJ2-1; D perhaps matches TRBD1 (6 bases). The CDR3 runs 15 residues. Germline CDR1 reads LGHDT; CDR2 reads YNNKEL (reference sequence). As DNA, the CDR3 is TGTGCCTGCAGCAGGACGGACAGATTCTACAATGAGCAGTTCTTC. Translating gives CACSRTDRFYNEQFF.

This clonotype showed up just a few times. The rearrangement links TRBV15 to TRBJ1-5, with 7 nucleotides matching TRBD1. The CDR3 has 15 residues. CDR1 LNHNV and CDR2 YYDKDF come from the germline V gene (reference sequence). Losses at the gene ends were 5 bases for V and 2 bases for J; bases not matched to a gene: 6. The CDR3 nucleotides are TGTGCCACCAGCTTAGGGCAGGGGGGCAATCAGCCCCAGCATTTT. It is translated as CATSLGQGGNQPQHF.

This clonotype was observed many times. The chain combines TRBV4-1 with TRBJ2-1; D uncertain. The CDR3 length is 14 residues. The germline CDR1 and CDR2 sequences are MGHRA and YSYEKL. V was clipped by 2 bases and J by 8 bases, with 13 bases between them. As DNA, the CDR3 is TGCGCCAGCAGCCAATACCGACCGGGTGATGAGCAGTTCTTC. It encodes CASSQYRPGDEQFF.

This clonotype was seen many times. CDR3 protein: CATSDLSADSETQYF. The CDR3 DNA reads TGTGCCACCAGTGATTTATCGGCCGACTCCGAGACCCAGTACTTC. The J gene is TRBJ2-5, the V gene TRBV24-1; D unclear. The CDR3 has 15 amino acids. Per the germline V gene, CDR1 is KGHDR and CDR2 is SFDVKD. V dropped 1 base and J dropped 5 bases, with 13 bases sitting between them.